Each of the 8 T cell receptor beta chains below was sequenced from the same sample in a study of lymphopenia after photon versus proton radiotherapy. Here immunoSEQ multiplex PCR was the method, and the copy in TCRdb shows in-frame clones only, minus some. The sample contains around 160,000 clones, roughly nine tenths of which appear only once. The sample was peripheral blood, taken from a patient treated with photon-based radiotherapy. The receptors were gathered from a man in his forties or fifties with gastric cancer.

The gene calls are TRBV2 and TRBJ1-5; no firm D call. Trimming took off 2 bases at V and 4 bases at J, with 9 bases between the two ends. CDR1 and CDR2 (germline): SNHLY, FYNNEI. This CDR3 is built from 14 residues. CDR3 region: CASSEHLSNQPQHF. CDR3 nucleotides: TGTGCCAGCAGTGAACACCTGTCAAATCAGCCCCAGCATTTT. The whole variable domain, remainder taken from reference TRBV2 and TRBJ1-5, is EPEVTQTPSHQVTQMGQEVILRCVPISNHLYFYWYRQILGQKVEFLVSFYNNEISEKSEIFDDQFSVERPDGSNFTLKIRSTKLEDSAMYFCASSEHLSNQPQHFGDGTRLSIL.

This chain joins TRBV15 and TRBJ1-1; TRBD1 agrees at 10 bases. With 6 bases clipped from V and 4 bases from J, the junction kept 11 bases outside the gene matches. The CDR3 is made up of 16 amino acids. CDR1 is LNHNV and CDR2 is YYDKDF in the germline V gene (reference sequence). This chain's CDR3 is CATSMIGRDRGTEAFF. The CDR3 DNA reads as TGTGCCACCAGTATGATTGGACGGGACAGGGGCACTGAAGCTTTCTTT.

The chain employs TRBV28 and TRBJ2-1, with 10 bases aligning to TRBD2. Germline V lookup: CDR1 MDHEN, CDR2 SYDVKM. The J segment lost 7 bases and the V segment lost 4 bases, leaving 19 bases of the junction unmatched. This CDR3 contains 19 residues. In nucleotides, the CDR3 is TGTGCCAGCAGTTCCCCCGACGGAGGTAGAGCGGGAGGGTTTAATGAGCAGTTCTTC. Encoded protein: CASSSPDGGRAGGFNEQFF.

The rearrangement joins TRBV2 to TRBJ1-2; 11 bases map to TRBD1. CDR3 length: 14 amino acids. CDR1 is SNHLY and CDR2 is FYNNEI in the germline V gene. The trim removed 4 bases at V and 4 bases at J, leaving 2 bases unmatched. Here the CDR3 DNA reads TGTGCCAGCAGTGCCGGGACAGGGGGCTATGGCTACACCTTC. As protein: CASSAGTGGYGYTF.

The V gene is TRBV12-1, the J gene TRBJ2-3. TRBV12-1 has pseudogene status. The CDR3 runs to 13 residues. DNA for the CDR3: TGTGCCAGCAGCTTTGTGTCCACAGATACGCAGTATTTT. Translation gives CASSFVSTDTQYF.

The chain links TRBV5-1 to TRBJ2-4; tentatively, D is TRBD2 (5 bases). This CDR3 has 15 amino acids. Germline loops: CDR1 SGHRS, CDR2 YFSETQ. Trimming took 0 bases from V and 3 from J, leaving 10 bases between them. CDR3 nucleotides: TGCGCCAGCAGCTTGGAACCTAGCAGCAAAAACATTCAGTACTTC. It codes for CASSLEPSSKNIQYF.

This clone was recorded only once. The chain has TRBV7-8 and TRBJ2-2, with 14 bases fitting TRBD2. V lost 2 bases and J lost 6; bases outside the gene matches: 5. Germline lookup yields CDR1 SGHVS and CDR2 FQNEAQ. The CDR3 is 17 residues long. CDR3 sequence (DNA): TGTGCCAGCAGCTTATGGGGACTAGCGGGAGCCCCCGGGGAGCTGTTTTTT. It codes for CASSLWGLAGAPGELFF.

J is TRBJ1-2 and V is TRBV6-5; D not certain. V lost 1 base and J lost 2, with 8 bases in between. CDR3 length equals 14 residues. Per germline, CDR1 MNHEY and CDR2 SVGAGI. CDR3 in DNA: TGTGCCAGCAGTTACTTGTCAGAGAACTATGGCTACACCTTC. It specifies CASSYLSENYGYTF.